The rows below give T cell receptor beta chains drawn from one sample of a study of cytomegalovirus exposure and HLA in healthy donors. Assay used: immunoSEQ multiplex PCR; TCRdb lists only in-frame clones, some missing. Of 150,000 to 200,000 clones listed, roughly 88% are singletons. Source material: PBMCs. All receptors come from a man aged 18 to 29 in good health and CMV-seropositive. CDR3s include the opening cysteine and the closing phenylalanine or tryptophan.

cdr3_aa	v_call
CASSLGFQSNSPLHF	TRBV5-4
CASTATQYNEQFF	TRBV7-9
CASRPGQGPDGYTF	TRBV6-5
CASSLEAGTGGNTIYF	TRBV11-2
CASSQTQGHRNQPQHF	TRBV4-1
CASSSDRGRNYEQYF	TRBV5-4
CSARQGYEQFF	TRBV20-1
CASSLGQTGDTQYF	TRBV7-7
CASSQDSGGEQYF	TRBV4-3
CASSSLETQYF	TRBV11-2
CASSPLSTGGITDTQYF	TRBV18
CASSLRGSYEQYF	TRBV5-1
CASSLYRGGLSGETQYF	TRBV5-6
CASSQDNSYEQYF	TRBV7-6
CSVGRLAGATDTQYF	TRBV29-1
CASSKVDIHSYNSPLHF	TRBV21-1
CASSLAGQGNYGYTF	TRBV4-1
CASSIKSAGGRETQYF	TRBV19